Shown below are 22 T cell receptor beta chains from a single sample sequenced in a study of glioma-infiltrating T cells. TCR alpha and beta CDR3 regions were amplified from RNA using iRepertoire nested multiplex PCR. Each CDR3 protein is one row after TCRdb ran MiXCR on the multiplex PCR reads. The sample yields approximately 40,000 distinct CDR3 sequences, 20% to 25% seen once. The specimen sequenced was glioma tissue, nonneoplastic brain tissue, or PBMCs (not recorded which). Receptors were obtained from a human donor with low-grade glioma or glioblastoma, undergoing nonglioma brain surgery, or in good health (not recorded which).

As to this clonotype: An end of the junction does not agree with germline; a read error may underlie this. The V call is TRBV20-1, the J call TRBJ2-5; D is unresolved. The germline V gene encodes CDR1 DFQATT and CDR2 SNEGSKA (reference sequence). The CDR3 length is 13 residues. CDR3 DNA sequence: TGCCGTGTTCTTTGGGTCCCCCACTCGCCCCCGTCCTTC. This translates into CRVLWVPHSPPSF.

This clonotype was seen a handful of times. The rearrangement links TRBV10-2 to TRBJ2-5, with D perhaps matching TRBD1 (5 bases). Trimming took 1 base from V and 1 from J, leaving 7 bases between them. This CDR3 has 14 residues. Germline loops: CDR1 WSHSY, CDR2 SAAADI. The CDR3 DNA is TGCGCCAGCAGTGAGTTAGGGGCCCAAGAGACCCAGTACTTC. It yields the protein CASSELGAQETQYF.

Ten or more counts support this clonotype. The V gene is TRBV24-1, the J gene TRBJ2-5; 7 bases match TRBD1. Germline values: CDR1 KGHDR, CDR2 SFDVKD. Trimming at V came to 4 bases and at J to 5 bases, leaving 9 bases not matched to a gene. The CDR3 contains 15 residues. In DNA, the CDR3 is TGTGCCACCAGTGACCCCCTGAGGGGGCGCGAGACCCAGTACTTC. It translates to CATSDPLRGRETQYF.

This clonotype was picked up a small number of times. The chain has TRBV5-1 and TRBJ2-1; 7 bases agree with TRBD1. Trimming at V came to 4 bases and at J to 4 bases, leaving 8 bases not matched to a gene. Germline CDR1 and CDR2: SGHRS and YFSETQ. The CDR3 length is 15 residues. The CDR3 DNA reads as TGCGCCAGCAGCCTACGACAGGGCCTGTACAATGAGCAGTTCTTC. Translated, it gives CASSLRQGLYNEQFF. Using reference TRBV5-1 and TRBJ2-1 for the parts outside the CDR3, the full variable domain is KAGVTQTPRYLIKTRGQQVTLSCSPISGHRSVSWYQQTPGQGLQFLFEYFSETQRNKGNFPGRFSGRQFSNSRSEMNVSTLELGDSALYLCASSLRQGLYNEQFFGPGTRLTVL.

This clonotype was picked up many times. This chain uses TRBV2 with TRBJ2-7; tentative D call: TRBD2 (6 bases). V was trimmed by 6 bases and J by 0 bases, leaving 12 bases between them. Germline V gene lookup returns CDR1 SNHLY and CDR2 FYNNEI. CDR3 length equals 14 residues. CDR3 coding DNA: TGTGCCAGCAGCGCCGGGACTCCCTCCTACGAGCAGTACGTC. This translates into CASSAGTPSYEQYV.

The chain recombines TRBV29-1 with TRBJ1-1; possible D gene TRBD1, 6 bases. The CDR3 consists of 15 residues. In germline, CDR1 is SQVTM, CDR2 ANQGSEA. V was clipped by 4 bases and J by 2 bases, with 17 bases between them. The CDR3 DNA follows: TGCAGCGTTGCCACGGTATTACAGGGCAACACTGAAGCTTTCTTT. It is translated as CSVATVLQGNTEAFF.

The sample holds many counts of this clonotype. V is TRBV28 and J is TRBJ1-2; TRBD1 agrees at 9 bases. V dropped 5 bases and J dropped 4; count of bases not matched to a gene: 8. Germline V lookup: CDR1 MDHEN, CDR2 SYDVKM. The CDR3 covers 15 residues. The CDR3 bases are TGTGCCAGCAGTAGGGGACAGGGAACCCCCTATGGCTACACCTTC. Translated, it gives CASSRGQGTPYGYTF.

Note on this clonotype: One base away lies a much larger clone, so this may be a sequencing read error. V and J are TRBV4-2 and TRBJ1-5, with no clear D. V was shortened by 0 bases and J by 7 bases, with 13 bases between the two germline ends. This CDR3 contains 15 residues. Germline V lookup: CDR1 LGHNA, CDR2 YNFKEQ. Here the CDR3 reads CASSQEGSGGQPQHF. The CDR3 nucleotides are TGTGCCAGCAGCCAAGAAGGCAGTGGAGGACAGCCCCAGCATTTT.

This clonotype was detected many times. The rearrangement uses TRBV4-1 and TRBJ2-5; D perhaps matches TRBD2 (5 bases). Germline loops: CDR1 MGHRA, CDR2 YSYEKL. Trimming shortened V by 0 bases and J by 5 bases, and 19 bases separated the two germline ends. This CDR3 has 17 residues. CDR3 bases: TGCGCCAGCAGCCAAGATCCCCCTGGATTCACGGGGGAGACCCAGTACTTC. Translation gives CASSQDPPGFTGETQYF.

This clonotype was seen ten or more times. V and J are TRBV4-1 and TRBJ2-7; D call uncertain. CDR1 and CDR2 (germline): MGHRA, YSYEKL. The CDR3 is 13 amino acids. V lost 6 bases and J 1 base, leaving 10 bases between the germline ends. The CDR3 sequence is CASSRTSSYEQYF. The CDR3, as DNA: TGCGCCAGCAGTCGGACGTCTTCCTACGAGCAGTACTTC.

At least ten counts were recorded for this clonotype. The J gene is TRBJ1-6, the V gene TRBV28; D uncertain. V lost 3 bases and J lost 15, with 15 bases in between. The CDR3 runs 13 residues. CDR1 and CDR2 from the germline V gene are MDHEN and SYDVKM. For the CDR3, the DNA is TGTGCCAGCAGTTTTCCCATGTTTGAGGGCCTCCACTTT. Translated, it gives CASSFPMFEGLHF.

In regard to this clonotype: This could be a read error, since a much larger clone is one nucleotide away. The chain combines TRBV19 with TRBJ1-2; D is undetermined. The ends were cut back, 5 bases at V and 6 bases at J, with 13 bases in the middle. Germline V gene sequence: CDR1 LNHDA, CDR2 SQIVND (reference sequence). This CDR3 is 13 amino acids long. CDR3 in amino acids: CASSAGLLDGYTF. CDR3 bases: TGTGCCAGTAGTGCGGGTCTGTTGGATGGCTACACCTTC.

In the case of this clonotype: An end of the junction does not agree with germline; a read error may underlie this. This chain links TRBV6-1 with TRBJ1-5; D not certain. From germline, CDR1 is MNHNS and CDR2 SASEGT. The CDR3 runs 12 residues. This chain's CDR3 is CASSEPSQPQHF. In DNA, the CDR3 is TGTGCTAGCAGTGAACCTAGTCAGCCCCAGCATTTT.

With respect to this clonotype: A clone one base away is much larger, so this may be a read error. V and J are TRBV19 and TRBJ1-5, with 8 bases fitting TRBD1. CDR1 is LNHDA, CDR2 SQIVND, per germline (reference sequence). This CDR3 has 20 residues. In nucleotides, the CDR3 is TGTGCCAGTAGTATGCCCCAGGGGGCAAAAAGGCGGAGGAACAATCAGCCCCGGCATTTT. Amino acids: CASSMPQGAKRRRNNQPRHF.

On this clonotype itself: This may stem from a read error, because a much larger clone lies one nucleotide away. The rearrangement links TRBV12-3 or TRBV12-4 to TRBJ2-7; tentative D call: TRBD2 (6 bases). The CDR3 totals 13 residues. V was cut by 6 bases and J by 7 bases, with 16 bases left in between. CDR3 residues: CASRPGGEREQYF. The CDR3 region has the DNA TGTGCCAGCAGACCCGGAGGGGAGAGGGAGCAGTACTTC.

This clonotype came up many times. The CDR3 DNA sequence: TGTGCCAGTAGCGACTGGCAAGAGACCCAGTACTTC. Encoded protein: CASSDWQETQYF. The chain joins TRBV19 to TRBJ2-5; D uncertain. CDR1 is LNHDA and CDR2 is SQIVND in the germline V gene (reference sequence). V was pared by 6 bases and J by 2 bases, with 7 bases between. CDR3 length: 12 residues.

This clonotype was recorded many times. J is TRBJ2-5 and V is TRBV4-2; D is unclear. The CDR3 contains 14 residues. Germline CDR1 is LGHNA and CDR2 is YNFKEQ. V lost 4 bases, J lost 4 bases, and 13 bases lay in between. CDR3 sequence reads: CASSRTNNGETQYF. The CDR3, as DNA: TGTGCCAGCAGCCGAACCAATAACGGAGAGACCCAGTACTTC.

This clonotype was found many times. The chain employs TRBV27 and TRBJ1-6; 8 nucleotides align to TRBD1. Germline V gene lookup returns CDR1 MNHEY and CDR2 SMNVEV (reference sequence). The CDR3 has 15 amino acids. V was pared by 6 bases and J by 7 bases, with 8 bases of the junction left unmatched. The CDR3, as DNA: TGTGCCAGCAGAAAGGGGACAGGTGGGAATTCACCCCTCCACTTT. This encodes CASRKGTGGNSPLHF.

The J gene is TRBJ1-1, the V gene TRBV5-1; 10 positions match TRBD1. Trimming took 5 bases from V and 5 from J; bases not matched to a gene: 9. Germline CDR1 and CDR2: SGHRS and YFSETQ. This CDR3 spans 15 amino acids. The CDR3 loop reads CASRVEGQGMTEAFF. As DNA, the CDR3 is TGCGCCAGCAGGGTTGAGGGACAGGGGATGACTGAAGCTTTCTTT. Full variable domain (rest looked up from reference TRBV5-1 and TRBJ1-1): KAGVTQTPRYLIKTRGQQVTLSCSPISGHRSVSWYQQTPGQGLQFLFEYFSETQRNKGNFPGRFSGRQFSNSRSEMNVSTLELGDSALYLCASRVEGQGMTEAFFGQGTRLTVV.

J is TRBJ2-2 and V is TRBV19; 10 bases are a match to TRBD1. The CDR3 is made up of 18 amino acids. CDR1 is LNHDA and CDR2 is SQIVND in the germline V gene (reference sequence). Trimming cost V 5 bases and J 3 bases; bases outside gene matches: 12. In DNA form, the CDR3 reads TGTGCCAGTAGTGTTAGGACAGGGGGAGTCGATTACACCGGGGAGCTGTTTTTT. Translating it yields CASSVRTGGVDYTGELFF. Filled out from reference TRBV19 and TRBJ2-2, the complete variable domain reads DGGITQSPKYLFRKEGQNVTLSCEQNLNHDAMYWYRQDPGQGLRLIYYSQIVNDFQKGDIAEGYSVSREKKESFPLTVTSAQKNPTAFYLCASSVRTGGVDYTGELFFGEGSRLTVL.

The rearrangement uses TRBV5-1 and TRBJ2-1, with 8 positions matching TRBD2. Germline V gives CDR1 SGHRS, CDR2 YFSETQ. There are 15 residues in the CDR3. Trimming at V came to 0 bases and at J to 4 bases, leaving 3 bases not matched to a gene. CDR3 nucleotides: TGCGCCAGCAGCTTGGTCGGGGGGGGATACAATGAGCAGTTCTTC. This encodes CASSLVGGGYNEQFF.

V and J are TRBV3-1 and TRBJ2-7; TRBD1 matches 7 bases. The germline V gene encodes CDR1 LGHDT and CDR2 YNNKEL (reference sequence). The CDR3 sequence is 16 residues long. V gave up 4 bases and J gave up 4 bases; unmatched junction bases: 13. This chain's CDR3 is CASSPGVMTGLYEQYV. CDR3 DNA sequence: TGTGCCAGCAGCCCCGGGGTCATGACAGGGCTATACGAGCAGTACGTC.